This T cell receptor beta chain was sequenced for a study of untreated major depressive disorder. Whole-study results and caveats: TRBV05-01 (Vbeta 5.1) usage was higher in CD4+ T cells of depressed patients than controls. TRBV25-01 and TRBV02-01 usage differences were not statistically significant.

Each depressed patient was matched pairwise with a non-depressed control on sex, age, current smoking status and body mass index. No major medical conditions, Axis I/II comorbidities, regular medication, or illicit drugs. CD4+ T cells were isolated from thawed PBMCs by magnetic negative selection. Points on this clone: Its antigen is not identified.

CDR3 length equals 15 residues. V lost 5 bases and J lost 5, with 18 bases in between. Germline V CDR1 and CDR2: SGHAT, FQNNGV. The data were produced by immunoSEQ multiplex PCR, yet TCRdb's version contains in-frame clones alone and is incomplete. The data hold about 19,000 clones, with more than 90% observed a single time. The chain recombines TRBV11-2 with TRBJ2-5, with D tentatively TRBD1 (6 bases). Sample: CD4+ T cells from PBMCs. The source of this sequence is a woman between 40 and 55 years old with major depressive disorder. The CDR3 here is CASSTLMGAGETQYF. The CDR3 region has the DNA TGTGCCAGCAGCACCCTTATGGGGGCCGGGGAGACCCAGTACTTC.